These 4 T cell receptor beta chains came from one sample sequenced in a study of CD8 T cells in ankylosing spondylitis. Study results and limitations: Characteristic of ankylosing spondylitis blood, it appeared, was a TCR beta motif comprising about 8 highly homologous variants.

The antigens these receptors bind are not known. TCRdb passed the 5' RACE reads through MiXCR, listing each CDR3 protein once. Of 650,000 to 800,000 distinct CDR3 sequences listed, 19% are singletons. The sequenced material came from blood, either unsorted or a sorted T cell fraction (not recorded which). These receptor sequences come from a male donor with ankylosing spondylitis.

The CDR3 bases are TGTGCCAGCAGCCAACTCCGGCAAAGCTCCTACGAGCAGTACTTC. The encoded protein is CASSQLRQSSYEQYF. The chain combines TRBV3-1 with TRBJ2-7, with D unresolved. CDR3 length: 15 residues. With 2 bases removed from V and 0 bases from J, the gap between germline ends came to 11 bases. The germline CDR1 and CDR2 sequences are LGHDT and YNNKEL (reference sequence).

In DNA, the CDR3 is TGTGCCAGCAGTTTAGGGTGGGACTACCGAGATGAGCAGTTCTTC. This encodes CASSLGWDYRDEQFF. The chain employs TRBV12-3 or TRBV12-4 and TRBJ2-1, with 7 bases identical to TRBD2. With 1 base clipped from V and 8 bases from J, the junction kept 8 bases outside the gene matches. The CDR3 has 15 amino acids.

Written as DNA, the CDR3 is TGCAGCGTTCGGAGGGGGGGCACAGATACGCAGTATTTT. It yields the protein CSVRRGGTDTQYF. The chain has TRBV29-1 and TRBJ2-3; D assignment may be TRBD1 or TRBD2 (6 bases each). Trimming took off 5 bases at V and 1 base at J, with 10 bases between the two ends. There are 13 residues in the CDR3. Germline-derived CDR1 and CDR2 are SQVTM and ANQGSEA.

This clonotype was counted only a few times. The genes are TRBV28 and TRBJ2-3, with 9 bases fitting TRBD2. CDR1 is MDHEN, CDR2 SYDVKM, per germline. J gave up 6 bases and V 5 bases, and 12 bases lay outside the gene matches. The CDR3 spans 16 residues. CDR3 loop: CASSAPSGTTRDTQYF. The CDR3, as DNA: TGTGCCAGCAGTGCCCCTAGCGGGACGACTAGGGATACGCAGTATTTT.